Presented here are 25 T cell receptor beta chains from one specimen sequenced in a study of T cell responses to AZD1222 COVID-19 vaccine. Profiling relied on immunoSEQ multiplex PCR, and the TCRdb table lists in-frame clones only, not all of them. The sample lists about 180,000 clones; approximately 90% were seen once. Sequences were derived from peripheral blood, sampled 28 days after the second dose of the MenACWY control vaccine. Receptor source: an adult who received the MenACWY meningococcal vaccine as a control.

The rearrangement uses TRBV19 and TRBJ1-1; the D gene is possibly TRBD1 (5 bases). Germline CDR1 reads LNHDA; CDR2 reads SQIVND (reference sequence). V was trimmed by 7 bases and J by 3 bases, leaving 12 bases between them. This CDR3 is built from 13 residues. The CDR3 loop is CASNYGADTEAFF. The CDR3 bases are TGTGCCAGTAATTACGGGGCAGACACTGAAGCTTTCTTT.

The chain employs TRBV18 and TRBJ1-6, with D unclear. V shed 2 bases and J shed 5 bases, with 7 bases lying between them. Germline V gene data show CDR1 as KGHSH and CDR2 as LQKENI. CDR3 length: 14 amino acids. The CDR3 DNA reads as TGTGCCAGCTCACCAGGGCCTGATAATTCACCCCTCCACTTT. Translated: CASSPGPDNSPLHF.

This chain links TRBV9 with TRBJ1-6; 10 bases line up with TRBD1. This CDR3 is built from 16 residues. Germline CDR1 SGDLS, CDR2 YYNGEE. Trimming cost V 3 bases and J 8 bases; bases outside gene matches: 8. CDR3 sequence (DNA): TGTGCCAGCAGCGGGCCGACCGGGACAGGGGATTCACCCCTCCACTTT. This codes for CASSGPTGTGDSPLHF.

This sequence joins TRBV20-1 and TRBJ2-7; D is undetermined. Trimming took 6 bases from V and 6 from J, leaving 9 bases between them. This CDR3 comprises 10 residues. The germline V gene encodes CDR1 DFQATT and CDR2 SNEGSKA (reference sequence). The CDR3 DNA sequence: TGCAGTGCCGTTGGAGTCGAGCAGTACTTC. Translated, it gives CSAVGVEQYF.

CDR3 amino acids: CASSIDWPQGVGELFF. The CDR3 nucleotides read TGTGCCAGCAGTATAGACTGGCCTCAAGGTGTCGGGGAGCTGTTTTTT. The rearrangement links TRBV27 to TRBJ2-2, with no clear D. CDR1 and CDR2 (germline): MNHEY, SMNVEV (reference sequence). The CDR3 is 16 amino acids. Between the trimmed V and J ends, which lost 5 bases and 7 bases, there was a span of 20 bases.

This clone was counted once. The CDR3 bases are TGTGCCAGCAGCCAAGAAACTAGCTTTAAGGATGAGCAGTTCTTC. Protein sequence: CASSQETSFKDEQFF. V and J are TRBV3-1 (or the pseudogene TRBV3-2) and TRBJ2-1; tentative D call: TRBD2 (6 bases). Germline V lookup: CDR1 LGHDT, CDR2 YNNKEL (reference sequence). Between the trimmed V and J ends, which lost 0 bases and 8 bases, there was a span of 14 bases. CDR3 length equals 15 residues.

The V gene is TRBV15, the J gene TRBJ1-2; weak D call: TRBD1 (5 bases). The germline V gene encodes CDR1 LNHNV and CDR2 YYDKDF (reference sequence). The V and J ends lost 3 bases and 13 bases respectively, with 15 bases between them. The CDR3 length is 12 residues. CDR3 sequence: CATSSLGPIATF. The CDR3 DNA reads as TGTGCCACCAGCAGCCTGGGACCCATTGCCACCTTC.

This clone was detected once. The chain joins TRBV30 to TRBJ1-6; no reliable D call. The CDR3 contains 15 residues. Germline loops: CDR1 GTSNPN, CDR2 SVGIG (reference sequence). With 3 bases removed from V and 0 bases from J, the gap between germline ends came to 9 bases. CDR3 sequence: CAWRAVSSYNSPLHF. As DNA, the CDR3 is TGTGCCTGGAGAGCCGTTAGCTCCTATAATTCACCCCTCCACTTT.

The gene calls are TRBV27 and TRBJ2-3, with D possibly matching TRBD2 (5 bases). The CDR3 is 13 amino acids. Germline V CDR1 and CDR2: MNHEY, SMNVEV (reference sequence). V gave up 2 bases and J gave up 5 bases, with 8 bases separating them. The CDR3 bases are TGTGCCAGCAGTTTACGGGGTGGAGATACGCAGTATTTT. Translating it yields CASSLRGGDTQYF.

The chain joins TRBV12-3 or TRBV12-4 to TRBJ1-2; D remains ambiguous. Trimming shortened V by 1 base and J by 3 bases, and 6 bases separated the two germline ends. CDR3 length: 13 amino acids. The CDR3: CASSLEEYYGYTF. CDR3 sequence (DNA): TGTGCCAGCAGTTTAGAGGAGTACTATGGCTACACCTTC.

This chain uses TRBV19 with TRBJ2-5; 8 positions agree with TRBD2. V shed 4 bases and J 2 bases; nucleotides not matched to a gene: 6. Germline loops: CDR1 LNHDA, CDR2 SQIVND (reference sequence). The CDR3 is 15 residues long. CDR3 sequence reads: CASSTSGGVQETQYF. CDR3 sequence (DNA): TGTGCCAGTAGTACCTCGGGGGGGGTTCAAGAGACCCAGTACTTC.

This chain uses TRBV28 with TRBJ2-3; the D call may be TRBD1 or TRBD2 (6 bases each). Trimming cost V 3 bases and J 4 bases, with 14 bases left between them. Germline V gives CDR1 MDHEN, CDR2 SYDVKM. This CDR3 comprises 15 residues. In DNA form, the CDR3 reads TGTGCCAGCAGTTTCTTCCGGGGGCGGTCAGATACGCAGTATTTT. It translates to CASSFFRGRSDTQYF.

The rearrangement links TRBV7-2 to TRBJ1-3; TRBD1 matches at 9 bases. V gave up 5 bases and J gave up 2 bases; unmatched junction bases: 4. Germline CDR1 reads SGHTA; CDR2 reads FQGNSA. The CDR3 is made up of 15 amino acids. This chain's CDR3 is CASSPRTGAGNTIYF. Written as DNA, the CDR3 is TGTGCCAGCAGCCCGCGGACAGGGGCTGGAAACACCATATATTTT.

This rearrangement joins TRBV5-1 to TRBJ2-7; tentatively, D is TRBD1 (6 bases). V was trimmed by 1 base and J by 5 bases, leaving 19 bases between them. CDR1 SGHRS and CDR2 YFSETQ come from the germline V gene. This CDR3 spans 16 amino acids. The CDR3 nucleotides are TGCGCCAGCAGCTTGTCTCTCCTCCGGGACACCCACGAGCAGTACTTC. Its translation: CASSLSLLRDTHEQYF. The variable domain in full, completed from reference TRBV5-1 and TRBJ2-7, reads KAGVTQTPRYLIKTRGQQVTLSCSPISGHRSVSWYQQTPGQGLQFLFEYFSETQRNKGNFPGRFSGRQFSNSRSEMNVSTLELGDSALYLCASSLSLLRDTHEQYFGPGTRLTVT.

This chain links TRBV15 with TRBJ1-5; D remains unclear. V lost 0 bases to trimming and J lost 4 bases, with 10 bases between them. This CDR3 spans 15 amino acids. Germline CDR1 and CDR2: LNHNV and YYDKDF (reference sequence). The CDR3: CATSRDLGLNQPQHF. CDR3 nucleotide sequence: TGTGCCACCAGCAGAGATCTGGGTCTAAATCAGCCCCAGCATTTT. Based on the CDR3 plus reference TRBV15 and TRBJ1-5, the full variable domain is DAMVIQNPRYQVTQFGKPVTLSCSQTLNHNVMYWYQQKSSQAPKLLFHYYDKDFNNEADTPDNFQSRRPNTSFCFLDIRSPGLGDTAMYLCATSRDLGLNQPQHFGDGTRLSIL.

The gene calls are TRBV28 and TRBJ1-1; D is undetermined. The CDR3 contains 14 residues. V was shortened by 6 bases and J by 5 bases, with 16 bases between the two germline ends. CDR1 is MDHEN and CDR2 is SYDVKM in the germline V gene. CDR3 sequence reads: CASSQSGLGTEAFF. CDR3 nucleotides: TGTGCCAGCAGCCAAAGTGGCCTTGGGACTGAAGCTTTCTTT.

The chain couples TRBV7-2 to TRBJ2-7; D possibly corresponds to TRBD2 (6 bases). Trimming left V 5 bases short and J 2 bases short, with 16 bases between. CDR3 size: 15 residues. Germline CDR1 reads SGHTA; CDR2 reads FQGNSA. Here the CDR3 reads CASSLTVAEAYEQYF. Written as DNA, the CDR3 is TGTGCCAGCAGCCTAACAGTAGCGGAGGCCTACGAGCAGTACTTC.

CDR3 bases: TGTGCCAGCAGCAGGGGGGAGCGGGAGCAGTTCTTC. Its protein is CASSRGEREQFF. The rearrangement links TRBV7-2 to TRBJ2-1, with D perhaps assigned TRBD1 or TRBD2 (6 bases each). V lost 5 bases, J lost 10 bases, and 12 bases lay in between. The CDR3 runs 12 residues. Germline CDR1 reads SGHTA; CDR2 reads FQGNSA.

The rearrangement uses TRBV15 and TRBJ1-6, with a tentative D call TRBD1 (5 bases). V lost 4 bases and J 9 bases, leaving 19 bases between the germline ends. This CDR3 spans 16 amino acids. CDR1 is LNHNV, CDR2 YYDKDF, per germline (reference sequence). In DNA form, the CDR3 reads TGTGCCACCAGCACCGACGTGGGGGTATCGAGTTCACCCCTCCACTTT. Translation gives CATSTDVGVSSSPLHF.

This chain connects TRBV24-1 to TRBJ1-2; tentative D call: TRBD1 (5 bases). Trimming took off 3 bases at V and 7 bases at J, with 17 bases between the two ends. The germline V gene has CDR1 KGHDR and CDR2 SFDVKD. This CDR3 spans 15 amino acids. CDR3 protein: CATSDQDTALGGYTF. The CDR3 DNA is TGTGCCACCAGTGATCAGGACACCGCCTTGGGTGGCTACACCTTC.

The chain joins TRBV2 to TRBJ1-5; 7 bases map to TRBD1. This CDR3 comprises 14 residues. CDR1 SNHLY and CDR2 FYNNEI come from the germline V gene. The V gene end was trimmed by 7 bases and the J gene end by 2 bases; junction bases not matched to a gene: 5. The CDR3 here is CASTTGTGNQPQHF. CDR3 coding DNA: TGTGCCAGCACTACCGGGACAGGCAATCAGCCCCAGCATTTT.

The chain carries TRBV10-3 and TRBJ1-2; 10 nucleotides agree with TRBD1. Germline CDR1 is ENHRY and CDR2 is SYGVKD. This CDR3 has 13 amino acids. Losses at the gene ends were 4 bases for V and 4 bases for J; bases not matched to a gene: 0. The CDR3 bases are TGTGCCATCAGTGGGGACAGGGGCTATGGCTACACCTTC. It specifies CAISGDRGYGYTF.

V is TRBV5-1 and J is TRBJ2-3; D unclear. Germline V CDR1 and CDR2: SGHRS, YFSETQ. This CDR3 has 15 amino acids. The V end lost 0 bases, the J end lost 1 base, and 9 bases lay between the germline ends. The CDR3 DNA reads as TGCGCCAGCAGCTTGGTTATGGAACGCACAGATACGCAGTATTTT. It yields the protein CASSLVMERTDTQYF.

J is TRBJ1-6 and V is TRBV19; unclear D gene. Trimming removed 10 bases at V and 2 bases at J, with 12 bases between. The CDR3 consists of 14 residues. The germline V gene has CDR1 LNHDA and CDR2 SQIVND (reference sequence). CDR3 protein: CATSPGTYNSPLHF. CDR3 DNA sequence: TGTGCCACTTCACCCGGGACCTATAATTCACCCCTCCACTTT.

The rearrangement joins TRBV7-9 to TRBJ1-6; D gene ambiguous. Germline loops: CDR1 SEHNR, CDR2 FQNEAQ (reference sequence). The CDR3 has 17 residues. V was cut by 5 bases and J by 0 bases, with 14 bases left in between. The CDR3 region is CASSQATPSSYNSPLHF. The CDR3 DNA sequence: TGTGCCAGCAGCCAAGCGACACCGAGCTCCTATAATTCACCCCTCCACTTT. The full variable domain, rest sourced from reference TRBV7-9 and TRBJ1-6, is DTGVSQNPRHKITKRGQNVTFRCDPISEHNRLYWYRQTLGQGPEFLTYFQNEAQLEKSRLLSDRFSAERPKGSFSTLEIQRTEQGDSAMYLCASSQATPSSYNSPLHFGNGTRLTVT.